These 14 T cell receptor beta chains were sequenced from one sample in a study of regulatory dendritic cells for organ transplantation (dated by TCRdb to 2017 to 2019). Receptors were amplified or captured by the immunoSEQ multiplex PCR assay. The source is immuneACCESS, and TCRdb retained only in-frame sequences with V and J called. Part of the clones is not carried over; for the studies checked, unresolved V genes explain less than half of this, and the remainder is unexplained. For this sample the table gives about 38,000 clones, of which over 80% were detected only once. Clones ranked in the top ten supply approximately 0.11% of the sample. Sequencing input: naive CD8+ T cells from blood. What this sample's cell subset or site label stands for: CD45RA+ naive T cells. All receptors derive from a human donor in good health.

V and J are TRBV4-3 and TRBJ2-3; D call uncertain. V was pared by 4 bases and J by 2 bases, with 10 bases between. The CDR3 consists of 14 residues. Germline V CDR1 and CDR2: LGHNA, YSLEER. The DNA for the CDR3 is TGCGCCAGCAGCCCTCGCCAGACCACAGATACGCAGTATTTT. As protein: CASSPRQTTDTQYF.

The chain is built from TRBV30 and TRBJ2-3; tentative D call: TRBD2 (5 bases). Between the trimmed V and J ends, which lost 7 bases and 5 bases, there was a span of 19 bases. Germline values: CDR1 GTSNPN, CDR2 SVGIG (reference sequence). CDR3 length: 14 residues. The CDR3 nucleotides read TGTGCCTCTGCCTCCGGGGTTTACGTAGATACGCAGTATTTT. This translates into CASASGVYVDTQYF. Full variable domain (rest looked up from reference TRBV30 and TRBJ2-3): SQTIHQWPATLVQPVGSPLSLECTVEGTSNPNLYWYRQAAGRGLQLLFYSVGIGQISSEVPQNLSASRPQDRQFILSSKKLLLSDSGFYLCASASGVYVDTQYFGPGTRLTVL.

V usage is TRBV7-9 and J usage is TRBJ1-2; unclear D gene. This CDR3 comprises 17 residues. V lost 4 bases to trimming and J lost 5 bases, with 23 bases between them. Per germline, CDR1 SEHNR and CDR2 FQNEAQ (reference sequence). In DNA form, the CDR3 reads TGTGCCAGCAGCTCGGAGGAGCCACGTGAGGTAGAATATGGCTACACCTTC. It specifies CASSSEEPREVEYGYTF.

A single count supports this clone. V and J are TRBV9 and TRBJ2-7; D call uncertain. Trimming shortened V by 0 bases and J by 2 bases, and 9 bases separated the two germline ends. This CDR3 is 14 amino acids long. CDR1 and CDR2 from the germline V gene are SGDLS and YYNGEE. This CDR3 is CASSVGVETYEQYF. CDR3 DNA: TGTGCCAGCAGCGTAGGCGTAGAGACCTACGAGCAGTACTTC.

The chain has TRBV20-1 and TRBJ1-1; tentatively, D is TRBD1 (5 bases). V was trimmed by 8 bases and J by 7 bases, leaving 11 bases between them. CDR3 length: 10 residues. Germline CDR1 is DFQATT and CDR2 is SNEGSKA (reference sequence). This CDR3 is CSTLTGEAFF. For the CDR3, the DNA is TGCAGTACACTAACAGGTGAAGCTTTCTTT.

J is TRBJ2-1 and V is TRBV9, with 9 positions matching TRBD1. With 3 bases clipped from V and 8 bases from J, the junction kept 9 bases outside the gene matches. Germline-derived CDR1 and CDR2 are SGDLS and YYNGEE. The CDR3 covers 15 residues. CDR3 protein: CASSASGTGFDEQFF. CDR3 coding DNA: TGTGCCAGCAGCGCGTCCGGGACAGGGTTCGATGAGCAGTTCTTC.

The chain couples TRBV7-9 to TRBJ1-3, with TRBD1 as a possible D gene (5 bases). V lost 2 bases and J 4 bases, leaving 12 bases between the germline ends. The CDR3 totals 15 residues. Germline assignment: CDR1 SEHNR and CDR2 FQNEAQ (reference sequence). CDR3 bases: TGTGCCAGCAGCTTATCCCGACAGAAGGGAAACACCATATATTTT. Amino acids: CASSLSRQKGNTIYF.

This clone has a single count. At one end the junction does not follow the germline gene, possibly because of a read error. The chain recombines TRBV7-7 with TRBJ1-2, with D perhaps matching TRBD1 (5 bases). Germline values: CDR1 SSHAT, CDR2 FNYEAQ (reference sequence). This CDR3 contains 18 residues. Here the CDR3 reads CASSLVVRRTWSNYGYTF. CDR3 sequence (DNA): TGTGCTAGCAGCTTAGTGGTGAGGCGGACATGGAGCAACTATGGCTACACCTTC.

The chain joins TRBV25-1 to TRBJ1-5; D unresolved. Trimming cost V 1 base and J 6 bases, with 10 bases left between them. Per the germline V gene, CDR1 is MGHDK and CDR2 is SYGVNS. The CDR3 has 14 amino acids. The chain's CDR3 is CASSEFRGSQPQHF. The CDR3, as DNA: TGTGCCAGCAGTGAATTCCGGGGTAGTCAGCCCCAGCATTTT. The whole variable domain, remainder taken from reference TRBV25-1 and TRBJ1-5, is EADIYQTPRYLVIGTGKKITLECSQTMGHDKMYWYQQDPGMELHLIHYSYGVNSTEKGDLSSESTVSRIRTEHFPLTLESARPSHTSQYLCASSEFRGSQPQHFGDGTRLSIL.

This clone is a singleton in its sample. The chain recombines TRBV7-9 with TRBJ2-1; 10 positions agree with TRBD2. J gave up 2 bases and V 5 bases, and 12 bases lay outside the gene matches. The CDR3 extends over 18 amino acids. The germline V gene encodes CDR1 SEHNR and CDR2 FQNEAQ (reference sequence). CDR3 in amino acids: CASSPSGRALRAYNEQFF. The CDR3 bases are TGTGCCAGCAGCCCAAGCGGGAGGGCCCTCCGTGCCTACAATGAGCAGTTCTTC.

This chain connects TRBV7-8 to TRBJ2-7; TRBD2 matches 9 bases. V shed 1 base, J shed 2 bases, and the junction held 3 bases outside the gene matches. The CDR3 is made up of 15 amino acids. The germline V gene encodes CDR1 SGHVS and CDR2 FQNEAQ. CDR3 DNA: TGTGCCAGCAGCTTAGGAGTAGCGGGGGCCTACGAGCAGTACTTC. This gives the protein CASSLGVAGAYEQYF.

J is TRBJ2-1 and V is TRBV2; D is unclear. Trimming took off 4 bases at V and 5 bases at J, with 9 bases between the two ends. Germline V CDR1 and CDR2: SNHLY, FYNNEI. The CDR3 sequence is 13 residues long. The CDR3 region is CASSGGWDNEQFF. The CDR3 DNA sequence: TGTGCCAGCAGTGGAGGTTGGGACAATGAGCAGTTCTTC.

The chain has TRBV4-3 and TRBJ2-3; TRBD2 matches at 10 bases. CDR3 length: 16 residues. Germline V gene lookup returns CDR1 LGHNA and CDR2 YSLEER. J gave up 4 bases and V 0 bases, and 4 bases lay outside the gene matches. CDR3 bases: TGCGCCAGCAGCCAAGATCAGCGGGGGGGTTCAGATACGCAGTATTTT. Residues: CASSQDQRGGSDTQYF.

Concerning this clone: A read error is likely, as this CDR3 ends without the conserved phenylalanine or tryptophan. The chain carries TRBV7-8 and TRBJ1-2; D gene unclear. CDR1 is SGHVS and CDR2 is FQNEAQ in the germline V gene. Between the trimmed V and J ends, which lost 1 base and 4 bases, there was a span of 7 bases. The CDR3 loop spans 13 amino acids. CDR3 in amino acids: CASSLGSSYGYTL. In nucleotides, the CDR3 is TGTGCCAGCAGCTTAGGCAGCTCCTATGGCTACACCCTC.